One sample yielded the 32 T cell receptor beta chains listed below, sequenced in a study of blood T cell repertoires in COVID-19. Assay: immunoSEQ multiplex PCR; the TCRdb copy retains only in-frame clones and omits some. The sample shows 150,000 or so clones, roughly 75% of them seen only once. Sequencing used PBMCs or T cells enriched from blood (not recorded which). These receptors were taken from a woman in her 50s who had recovered from COVID-19.

The chain is built from TRBV30 and TRBJ2-1; 7 positions agree with TRBD2. V lost 2 bases, J lost 6 bases, and 4 bases stayed unmatched. The CDR3 extends over 13 amino acids. CDR1 is GTSNPN, CDR2 SVGIG, per germline (reference sequence). The CDR3 coding sequence is TGTGCCTGGAGTAGACTAGCAGGCAATGAGCAGTTCTTC. Protein sequence: CAWSRLAGNEQFF.

The sample holds a few counts of this clone. The chain uses TRBV28 and TRBJ1-4; the D is unclear. V gave up 9 bases and J gave up 3 bases, with 8 bases separating them. This CDR3 has 12 amino acids. Germline V gene lookup returns CDR1 MDHEN and CDR2 SYDVKM. The CDR3 DNA follows: TGTGCCAGTCGTGAGGCTAATGAAAAACTGTTTTTT. Protein product: CASREANEKLFF. Full variable domain (rest looked up from reference TRBV28 and TRBJ1-4): DVKVTQSSRYLVKRTGEKVFLECVQDMDHENMFWYRQDPGLGLRLIYFSYDVKMKEKGDIPEGYSVSREKKERFSLILESASTNQTSMYLCASREANEKLFFGSGTQLSVL.

J is TRBJ2-2 and V is TRBV3-1 (or the pseudogene TRBV3-2); TRBD2 is a possible D gene (5 bases). V was pared by 3 bases and J by 4 bases, with 15 bases between. The CDR3 length is 16 residues. Germline CDR1 LGHDT, CDR2 YNNKEL (reference sequence). CDR3: CASSHSVPGGTGELFF. The CDR3 DNA reads as TGTGCCAGCAGCCATAGCGTTCCTGGTGGCACCGGGGAGCTGTTTTTT.

The CDR3 bases are TGTGCCAGCAGTTTGAGGGTTCAGCCCCAGCATTTT. Encoded protein: CASSLRVQPQHF. The V call is TRBV28, the J call TRBJ1-5, with D unresolved. Germline loops: CDR1 MDHEN, CDR2 SYDVKM. The ends were cut back, 3 bases at V and 6 bases at J, with 6 bases in the middle. There are 12 residues in the CDR3.

The chain combines TRBV25-1 with TRBJ1-1, with D unclear. The CDR3 length is 16 residues. Between the trimmed V and J ends, which lost 5 bases and 0 bases, there was a span of 16 bases. Germline CDR1 and CDR2: MGHDK and SYGVNS. CDR3 loop: CASSPRWSAMNTEAFF. CDR3 coding DNA: TGTGCCAGCAGTCCTCGCTGGTCCGCGATGAACACTGAAGCTTTCTTT.

The chain has TRBV5-4 and TRBJ1-1, with TRBD1 identical over 7 bases. CDR3 length: 13 amino acids. J gave up 12 bases and V 4 bases, and 12 bases lay outside the gene matches. The germline CDR1 and CDR2 sequences are SGHNT and YYREEE (reference sequence). CDR3 nucleotides: TGTGCCAGCAGCACCGGGACAGACAACCCTCCTTTCTTT. This gives the protein CASSTGTDNPPFF.

The chain combines TRBV6-1 with TRBJ2-5; D is ambiguous. The V end lost 2 bases, the J end lost 3 bases, and 10 bases lay between the germline ends. This CDR3 has 14 amino acids. Germline CDR1 is MNHNS and CDR2 is SASEGT. CDR3 DNA: TGTGCCAGCAGTGAACCCCCTAGGAAAGAGACCCAGTACTTC. Protein sequence: CASSEPPRKETQYF.

V usage is TRBV20-1 and J usage is TRBJ2-7; no definite D call. CDR1 and CDR2 from the germline V gene are DFQATT and SNEGSKA (reference sequence). This CDR3 comprises 13 residues. V was pared by 3 bases and J by 2 bases, with 11 bases between. CDR3 bases: TGCAGTGCTAGTAACCCTGAGGCCTACGAGCAGTACGTC. Translation gives CSASNPEAYEQYV.

The rearrangement uses TRBV5-4 and TRBJ2-1; 11 bases match TRBD2. Losses at the gene ends were 4 bases for V and 5 bases for J; bases not matched to a gene: 8. Per the germline V gene, CDR1 is SGHNT and CDR2 is YYREEE (reference sequence). There are 16 residues in the CDR3. CDR3 bases: TGTGCCAGCAGCCCTCCGGGACTAGCGGCTAACAATGAGCAGTTCTTC. It encodes CASSPPGLAANNEQFF.

The chain carries TRBV19 and TRBJ1-5; 9 nucleotides align to TRBD1. The CDR3 sequence is 14 residues long. The germline V gene encodes CDR1 LNHDA and CDR2 SQIVND (reference sequence). V was pared by 6 bases and J by 2 bases, with 2 bases of the junction left unmatched. The CDR3 is CASRDRGGNQPQHF. The CDR3 nucleotides read TGTGCCAGTAGGGACAGGGGAGGCAATCAGCCCCAGCATTTT.

The V and J genes are TRBV5-1 and TRBJ1-2; 10 nucleotides match TRBD1. CDR3 size: 15 residues. J lost 6 bases, V lost 3 bases, and 8 bases had no gene match. The germline gives CDR1 SGHRS, CDR2 YFSETQ. The CDR3, as DNA: TGCGCCAGCAGCTCGGGGGACAGGGGTTTGGATGGCTACACCTTC. This gives the protein CASSSGDRGLDGYTF. Based on the CDR3 plus reference TRBV5-1 and TRBJ1-2, the full variable domain is KAGVTQTPRYLIKTRGQQVTLSCSPISGHRSVSWYQQTPGQGLQFLFEYFSETQRNKGNFPGRFSGRQFSNSRSEMNVSTLELGDSALYLCASSSGDRGLDGYTFGSGTRLTVV.

The chain has TRBV3-1 (or the pseudogene TRBV3-2) and TRBJ1-5, with D possibly being TRBD1 (5 bases). CDR3 size: 16 residues. Per the germline V gene, CDR1 is LGHDT and CDR2 is YNNKEL (reference sequence). Trimming removed 0 bases at V and 10 bases at J, with 19 bases between. The CDR3 spells CASSQDRGLGKSPQHF. CDR3 nucleotide sequence: TGTGCCAGCAGCCAAGATAGGGGATTAGGTAAATCCCCCCAGCATTTT.

V usage is TRBV4-1 and J usage is TRBJ2-5, with 7 bases matching TRBD1. J gave up 0 bases and V 0 bases, and 4 bases lay outside the gene matches. Germline values: CDR1 MGHRA, CDR2 YSYEKL. There are 16 residues in the CDR3. CDR3 region: CASSQDYGTDQETQYF. The CDR3 DNA follows: TGCGCCAGCAGCCAAGACTATGGGACAGACCAAGAGACCCAGTACTTC.

The sample holds one count of this clone. The V gene is TRBV9, the J gene TRBJ2-7; TRBD1 matches at 8 bases. The CDR3 has 14 amino acids. Germline trimming cut 0 bases from V and 4 bases from J; bases unmatched to any gene: 3. The V gene's germline CDR1 is SGDLS and CDR2 YYNGEE. The CDR3 loop reads CASSVETGEYEQYV. The CDR3 nucleotides read TGTGCCAGCAGCGTAGAGACAGGGGAGTACGAGCAGTACGTC.

The chain couples TRBV11-2 to TRBJ2-3; D is perhaps TRBD2 (5 bases). Germline-derived CDR1 and CDR2 are SGHAT and FQNNGV. Trimming removed 5 bases at V and 0 bases at J, with 15 bases between. The length of the CDR3 is 16 residues. CDR3 sequence (DNA): TGTGCCAGCAGCCCGGTGGCCCTAGCTAGCACAGATACGCAGTATTTT. Translated, it gives CASSPVALASTDTQYF.

The chain has TRBV10-3 and TRBJ2-5; 9 bases agree with TRBD2. V shed 4 bases, J shed 5 bases, and the junction held 5 bases outside the gene matches. Germline V lookup: CDR1 ENHRY, CDR2 SYGVKD. There are 14 residues in the CDR3. The CDR3 loop is CAISAREGLETQYF. The CDR3 DNA reads as TGTGCCATCAGTGCGCGGGAGGGGCTCGAGACCCAGTACTTC.

A note on this clone: This could be a read error, since a much larger clone is one nucleotide away. The chain has TRBV2 and TRBJ1-1; TRBD1 might be the D (5 bases). The CDR3 contains 15 residues. In germline, CDR1 is SNHLY, CDR2 FYNNEI. CDR3 in DNA: TGTACCAGCAGGGTAGGAGAGACTTCGAACACTGAAGCTTTCTTT. Its translation is CTSRVGETSNTEAFF.

The rearrangement uses TRBV5-1 and TRBJ2-3, with a tentative D call TRBD2 (6 bases). The germline V and J ends were trimmed by 2 bases and 5 bases, with 15 bases remaining between them. The CDR3 is 15 residues long. Germline V gene sequence: CDR1 SGHRS, CDR2 YFSETQ. CDR3 amino acids: CASSFGGDQRDTQYF. DNA of the CDR3: TGCGCCAGCAGCTTTGGCGGGGATCAGAGAGATACGCAGTATTTT.

The chain recombines TRBV5-5 with TRBJ2-1; 9 bases agree with TRBD1. Germline V lookup: CDR1 SGHKS, CDR2 YYEKEE (reference sequence). CDR3 length: 15 residues. V gave up 4 bases and J gave up 4 bases; unmatched junction bases: 6. This CDR3 is CASSPRGTGYNEQFF. The CDR3 DNA reads TGTGCCAGCAGCCCCAGGGGGACAGGGTACAATGAGCAGTTCTTC.

V and J are TRBV6-5 and TRBJ2-1; 14 bases are a match to TRBD2. The ends lost 2 bases at V and 5 bases at J; junction bases unmatched: 2. The CDR3 is 16 amino acids. Germline V lookup: CDR1 MNHEY, CDR2 SVGAGI. The CDR3 loop is CASSYRGLAGDNEQFF. CDR3 nucleotides: TGTGCCAGCAGTTACAGGGGACTAGCGGGGGACAATGAGCAGTTCTTC.

V gene TRBV6-1 combines with J gene TRBJ1-5, with 10 bases aligning to TRBD1. From germline, CDR1 is MNHNS and CDR2 SASEGT. V lost 4 bases to trimming and J lost 2 bases; unmatched junction nucleotides: 5. The CDR3 sequence is 16 residues long. CDR3 residues: CASSGGTGAGNQPQHF. The CDR3 coding sequence is TGTGCCAGCAGTGGGGGGACAGGGGCGGGCAATCAGCCCCAGCATTTT.

The V gene is TRBV3-1 (or the pseudogene TRBV3-2), the J gene TRBJ2-5; possible D gene TRBD2, 6 bases. CDR3 size: 19 residues. Germline V CDR1 and CDR2: LGHDT, YNNKEL (reference sequence). Trimming shortened V by 1 base and J by 0 bases, and 21 bases separated the two germline ends. CDR3 loop: CASSQGLVKAGTYQETQYF. The CDR3 DNA reads as TGTGCCAGCAGCCAAGGCCTTGTGAAGGCGGGGACGTACCAAGAGACCCAGTACTTC.

This clone occurred a few times. The chain links TRBV19 to TRBJ1-3; D remains ambiguous. This CDR3 contains 15 residues. Per the germline V gene, CDR1 is LNHDA and CDR2 is SQIVND (reference sequence). The V end was cut by 4 bases, the J end by 4 bases, with 14 bases between. The CDR3 nucleotides are TGTGCCAGTAGTAATTCGGCAGACACAGGAAACACCATATATTTT. Protein product: CASSNSADTGNTIYF.

V and J are TRBV14 and TRBJ2-3; D may be TRBD2 (6 bases). Between the trimmed V and J ends, which lost 4 bases and 2 bases, there was a span of 16 bases. Germline CDR1 reads SGHDN; CDR2 reads FVKESK. The CDR3 extends over 16 amino acids. CDR3 DNA sequence: TGTGCCAGCAGCCCACTTGGGTGGGGGGACACAGATACGCAGTATTTT. Its protein product is CASSPLGWGDTDTQYF.

V usage is TRBV6-5 and J usage is TRBJ1-1, with 7 positions matching TRBD1. The CDR3 is 14 amino acids. Germline-derived CDR1 and CDR2 are MNHEY and SVGAGI. Trimming at V came to 5 bases and at J to 4 bases, leaving 7 bases not matched to a gene. For the CDR3, the DNA is TGTGCCAGCAGTCGGGACAGAGTTGGCACTGAAGCTTTCTTT. Residues: CASSRDRVGTEAFF.

This clone appeared a single time. The chain links TRBV3-1 (or the pseudogene TRBV3-2) to TRBJ1-1; D gene unclear. V lost 4 bases, J lost 1 base, and 10 bases lay in between. The germline CDR1 and CDR2 sequences are LGHDT and YNNKEL (reference sequence). CDR3 length: 14 amino acids. The DNA of the CDR3 is TGTGCCAGCAGCCTTTCAGGAGGGAACACTGAAGCTTTCTTT. This encodes CASSLSGGNTEAFF.

This chain joins TRBV7-2 and TRBJ2-1, with 8 bases that match TRBD2. The CDR3 is made up of 16 amino acids. The germline gives CDR1 SGHTA, CDR2 FQGNSA. The V segment lost 1 base and the J segment 4 bases; nucleotides outside the gene matches: 6. The CDR3 region is CASSLERGYGYNEQFF. Written as DNA, the CDR3 is TGTGCCAGCAGCTTAGAGCGGGGGTACGGGTACAATGAGCAGTTCTTC.

V usage is TRBV15 and J usage is TRBJ2-7; a weak D match, TRBD1 (6 bases). The CDR3 has 14 amino acids. Trimming shortened V by 1 base and J by 1 base, and 8 bases separated the two germline ends. CDR1 LNHNV and CDR2 YYDKDF come from the germline V gene (reference sequence). The CDR3 region is CATSRGGQSYEQYV. For the CDR3, the DNA is TGTGCCACCAGCAGAGGGGGACAATCCTACGAGCAGTACGTC.

This clone was counted between two and nine times. The rearrangement uses TRBV14 and TRBJ1-2; D is uncertain. V was clipped by 1 base and J by 0 bases, with 3 bases between them. Germline V gives CDR1 SGHDN, CDR2 FVKESK. The CDR3 totals 13 residues. CDR3 sequence (DNA): TGTGCCAGCAGCCAAGCCTCTAACTATGGCTACACCTTC. Translated, it gives CASSQASNYGYTF.

J is TRBJ2-1 and V is TRBV18; 7 nucleotides match TRBD2. J lost 0 bases, V lost 2 bases, and 7 bases had no gene match. Germline assignment: CDR1 KGHSH and CDR2 LQKENI. The CDR3 has 17 residues. This CDR3 is CASSPALALSSYNEQFF. CDR3 bases: TGTGCCAGCTCACCAGCACTAGCGCTGAGCTCCTACAATGAGCAGTTCTTC.

The genes are TRBV28 and TRBJ2-7, with TRBD1 matching 7 bases. CDR1 is MDHEN, CDR2 SYDVKM, per germline. This CDR3 is built from 13 residues. Trimming took 7 bases from V and 3 from J; bases not matched to a gene: 6. CDR3 in amino acids: CASTSTGNYEQYF. The CDR3, as DNA: TGTGCCAGCACCTCGACAGGGAACTACGAGCAGTACTTC.

The genes are TRBV19 and TRBJ1-2; possibly TRBD1 for D (5 bases). V was trimmed by 8 bases and J by 8 bases, leaving 18 bases between them. This CDR3 has 13 residues. Germline V gives CDR1 LNHDA, CDR2 SQIVND (reference sequence). The CDR3 spells CASLSREGGGYTF. For the CDR3, the DNA is TGTGCCAGTCTCTCCAGGGAAGGAGGGGGCTACACCTTC.